This is a list of T cell receptor beta chains from one sample in a study of T cell responses to AZD1222 COVID-19 vaccine. TCRdb keeps only in-frame clones here, not all; method: immunoSEQ multiplex PCR. The repertoire consists of tens of thousands of clones, with over 65% occurring once and the leading ten covering under 4.5%. The material sequenced was peripheral blood, taken 28 days after the second AZD1222 dose. These receptors were taken from an adult who received the AZD1222 COVID-19 vaccine. Each CDR3 is given without its conserved first and last residue. The D gene is left open where the match is weak.

v_call: TRBV11-1; d_call: NA; cdr3_aa: ASSFVGGNTEAF
v_call: TRBV18; d_call: NA; cdr3_aa: ASSPLDGQEYSPLH
v_call: TRBV7-2; d_call: NA; cdr3_aa: ASSLPPAEKLF
v_call: TRBV30; d_call: TRBD2; cdr3_aa: AWISGGSSYSYNEQF
v_call: TRBV5-4; d_call: TRBD2; cdr3_aa: ASRDPKAGGPNTGELF
v_call: TRBV6-1; d_call: NA; cdr3_aa: ASSDDPPPGITIY
v_call: TRBV19; d_call: NA; cdr3_aa: ASSIAAGATNEKLF
v_call: TRBV2; d_call: TRBD1; cdr3_aa: ASSGGTGLPDTQY
v_call: TRBV24-1; d_call: TRBD2; cdr3_aa: ATSDGLAGGWNEQF
v_call: TRBV29-1; d_call: NA; cdr3_aa: SVEEGTYTGELF
v_call: TRBV3-1/TRBV3-2; d_call: TRBD1; cdr3_aa: ASSQAGTGPEQY
v_call: TRBV7-9; d_call: NA; cdr3_aa: ASSIGGWEDSNQPQH
v_call: TRBV7-8; d_call: NA; cdr3_aa: ASSYLRGGWGANEKLF
v_call: TRBV6-6; d_call: TRBD1; cdr3_aa: ASSPTHDRGLSEKLF
v_call: TRBV24-1; d_call: TRBD2; cdr3_aa: ATSDAGANTGELF
v_call: TRBV7-9; d_call: NA; cdr3_aa: ASSPQRRAGELF
v_call: TRBV2; d_call: TRBD1; cdr3_aa: ASSITGGSYEQY
v_call: TRBV20-1; d_call: TRBD1; cdr3_aa: SASAPGTGVTEAF
v_call: TRBV11-1; d_call: NA; cdr3_aa: ASTDRSSYNEQF
v_call: TRBV7-9; d_call: TRBD2; cdr3_aa: ASSSNSGRETQY
v_call: TRBV5-4; d_call: TRBD2; cdr3_aa: ASSLGGSGGDTQY
v_call: TRBV5-5; d_call: TRBD1; cdr3_aa: ASTRGQGAGNTEAF
v_call: TRBV5-1; d_call: NA; cdr3_aa: ASSWTGSGANTEAF
v_call: TRBV5-1; d_call: NA; cdr3_aa: ASSETRSTDTQY
v_call: TRBV11-2; d_call: NA; cdr3_aa: ASSLNRVYGYT
v_call: TRBV27; d_call: NA; cdr3_aa: ASSLLENTGELF
v_call: TRBV7-2; d_call: NA; cdr3_aa: ASSLWTRDSPLH
v_call: TRBV28; d_call: TRBD1; cdr3_aa: ASQQGTGLDNEQF
v_call: TRBV19; d_call: NA; cdr3_aa: ASSMALRPFHNQPQH
v_call: TRBV9; d_call: TRBD1; cdr3_aa: ASSAGQGANGYT
v_call: TRBV3-1/TRBV3-2; d_call: NA; cdr3_aa: ASSLLPGSLQETQY
v_call: TRBV7-9; d_call: NA; cdr3_aa: ASSLDGWGYT
v_call: TRBV7-9; d_call: NA; cdr3_aa: ASSLALGGEKLF
v_call: TRBV19; d_call: NA; cdr3_aa: ASNSLRYPNTEAF
v_call: TRBV18; d_call: NA; cdr3_aa: ASSPLTTNYGYT
v_call: TRBV5-1; d_call: NA; cdr3_aa: ASSLETRGNEQF
v_call: TRBV5-1; d_call: NA; cdr3_aa: ASSSGLNEQF
v_call: TRBV12-3/TRBV12-4; d_call: NA; cdr3_aa: ASSSGSETQY
v_call: TRBV4-1; d_call: TRBD1; cdr3_aa: ASSLGQGLSTDTQY
v_call: TRBV18; d_call: NA; cdr3_aa: ASSPTNPTDTQY
v_call: TRBV2; d_call: TRBD1; cdr3_aa: ASSPRQGPSSTDTQY
v_call: TRBV5-6; d_call: NA; cdr3_aa: ASSFGQSNYGYT
v_call: TRBV6-2/TRBV6-3; d_call: NA; cdr3_aa: ASSLQGGNQPQH
v_call: TRBV10-3; d_call: NA; cdr3_aa: AISGPGEGEAF
v_call: TRBV5-8; d_call: NA; cdr3_aa: ASSLNQYNEQF
v_call: TRBV7-2; d_call: NA; cdr3_aa: ASSTQGDTEAF
v_call: TRBV19; d_call: TRBD1; cdr3_aa: ASSRDRGTYGYT
v_call: TRBV19; d_call: NA; cdr3_aa: ASRNSYNEQF
v_call: TRBV28; d_call: NA; cdr3_aa: ASSLAGDASGRKQY
v_call: TRBV19; d_call: NA; cdr3_aa: ASSIDQEDQPQH